Each of the 28 T cell receptor beta chains below was sequenced from the same sample in a study of beta chain features in type 1 diabetes. The study reverse transcribed the entire isolated RNA, so it sequenced expressed TCRB transcripts. The table came from immunoSEQ multiplex PCR; TCRdb's copy has only in-frame clones and leaves some out. The table shows approximately 340,000 clones, with about 14% occurring only once. The sample was naive CD4+ T cells from blood. The receptors originated from a woman aged 18-29 years in good health.

This clone was seen more than once but under ten times. The V gene is TRBV6-6, the J gene TRBJ1-1; 7 nucleotides match TRBD1. The CDR3 extends over 15 amino acids. Unmatched junction bases numbered 10, after V lost 6 bases and J lost 3 bases. The V gene's germline CDR1 is MNHNY and CDR2 SVGAGI (reference sequence). CDR3 nucleotide sequence: TGTGCCAGCAGCGGAAGGGGGCGCGGGGACACTGAAGCTTTCTTT. Amino acid sequence: CASSGRGRGDTEAFF.

This clone was observed at least ten times. The V call is TRBV23-1, the J call TRBJ2-3, with a possible D match to TRBD1 (6 bases). TRBV23-1 is flagged as an ORF with uncertain function. V gave up 7 bases and J gave up 5 bases, with 19 bases separating them. The CDR3 contains 15 residues. The CDR3 loop reads CASNPQEQGRDTQYF. CDR3 coding DNA: TGCGCCAGCAATCCCCAGGAACAGGGTCGAGATACGCAGTATTTT.

This clone has just a few counts. The chain is built from TRBV28 and TRBJ2-1; D perhaps matches TRBD2 (6 bases). CDR1 MDHEN and CDR2 SYDVKM come from the germline V gene. The V end lost 4 bases, the J end lost 10 bases, and 23 bases lay between the germline ends. The CDR3 consists of 16 residues. The CDR3 DNA reads TGTGCCAGCAGTTCTCTGGTAGGACTACCGTCTAAAGAGCAGTTCTTC. Amino acid sequence: CASSSLVGLPSKEQFF. The full variable domain, with the rest looked up from reference TRBV28 and TRBJ2-1, is DVKVTQSSRYLVKRTGEKVFLECVQDMDHENMFWYRQDPGLGLRLIYFSYDVKMKEKGDIPEGYSVSREKKERFSLILESASTNQTSMYLCASSSLVGLPSKEQFFGPGTRLTVL.

The genes are TRBV6-1 and TRBJ2-1; 8 bases are shared with TRBD2. With V trimmed by 0 bases and J by 8 bases, 3 bases remained unmatched. This CDR3 comprises 14 residues. Germline V gives CDR1 MNHNS, CDR2 SASEGT. CDR3: CASSEAAGEDEQFF. CDR3 nucleotides: TGTGCCAGCAGTGAAGCAGCGGGAGAGGATGAGCAGTTCTTC.

V and J are TRBV28 and TRBJ2-2, with D possibly being TRBD2 (6 bases). The CDR3 sequence is 14 residues long. Trimming shortened V by 3 bases and J by 6 bases, and 11 bases separated the two germline ends. Per germline, CDR1 MDHEN and CDR2 SYDVKM. The CDR3 loop is CASSLWRGSGELFF. For the CDR3, the DNA is TGTGCCAGCAGTTTGTGGAGGGGTTCCGGGGAGCTGTTTTTT.

The chain uses TRBV29-1 and TRBJ2-3; 11 bases are a match to TRBD2. V shed 4 bases and J 3 bases; nucleotides not matched to a gene: 12. Germline CDR1 SQVTM, CDR2 ANQGSEA. The length of the CDR3 is 17 residues. The CDR3 DNA reads TGCAGCGTTGTAAAGGTAGCGGGAGGGCCAAAGACAGATACGCAGTATTTT. It is translated as CSVVKVAGGPKTDTQYF.

The V gene is TRBV5-1, the J gene TRBJ1-1; D gene ambiguous. Trimming cost V 4 bases and J 0 bases, with 19 bases left between them. Germline lookup yields CDR1 SGHRS and CDR2 YFSETQ. The CDR3 totals 17 residues. CDR3 sequence: CASSHRDTDPMNTEAFF. In DNA form, the CDR3 reads TGCGCCAGCAGCCATCGTGACACTGACCCGATGAACACTGAAGCTTTCTTT. The full variable domain, rest sourced from reference TRBV5-1 and TRBJ1-1, is KAGVTQTPRYLIKTRGQQVTLSCSPISGHRSVSWYQQTPGQGLQFLFEYFSETQRNKGNFPGRFSGRQFSNSRSEMNVSTLELGDSALYLCASSHRDTDPMNTEAFFGQGTRLTVV.

The chain uses TRBV6-6 and TRBJ2-1, with 7 bases fitting TRBD1. Germline CDR1 and CDR2: MNHNY and SVGAGI (reference sequence). J lost 5 bases, V lost 10 bases, and 11 bases had no gene match. This CDR3 contains 14 residues. As DNA, the CDR3 is TGTGCCACCAAGGGACAGCCGGTGGACAATGAGCAGTTCTTC. Translation gives CATKGQPVDNEQFF.

This clone came up once. CDR3 in DNA: TGTGCCAGCAGCCTCCGGGACAGGGTTGACTATGGCTACACCTTC. Residues: CASSLRDRVDYGYTF. The genes are TRBV13 and TRBJ1-2; 9 bases match TRBD1. The CDR3 is made up of 15 amino acids. The germline V gene has CDR1 PRHDT and CDR2 FYEKMQ (reference sequence). The J segment lost 3 bases and the V segment lost 5 bases, leaving 7 bases of the junction unmatched.

A few counts support this clone. In DNA form, the CDR3 reads TGTGCCAGCTCACCACAGGGGAACAATCAGCCCCAGCATTTT. Its translation is CASSPQGNNQPQHF. The chain carries TRBV18 and TRBJ1-5; D may be TRBD1 (5 bases). This CDR3 has 14 amino acids. Trimming shortened V by 1 base and J by 3 bases, and 7 bases separated the two germline ends. Germline CDR1 is KGHSH and CDR2 is LQKENI.

The J gene is TRBJ1-5, the V gene TRBV25-1, with 7 bases matching TRBD1. This CDR3 region has 15 residues. Germline CDR1 MGHDK, CDR2 SYGVNS. Trimming took 3 bases from V and 3 from J; bases not matched to a gene: 5. CDR3 region: CASSDSTGSNQPQHF. In nucleotides, the CDR3 is TGTGCCAGCAGTGATTCGACAGGGTCCAATCAGCCCCAGCATTTT. The full variable domain, rest sourced from reference TRBV25-1 and TRBJ1-5, is EADIYQTPRYLVIGTGKKITLECSQTMGHDKMYWYQQDPGMELHLIHYSYGVNSTEKGDLSSESTVSRIRTEHFPLTLESARPSHTSQYLCASSDSTGSNQPQHFGDGTRLSIL.

The V gene is TRBV25-1, the J gene TRBJ2-5; 10 bases are shared with TRBD2. Trimming at V came to 4 bases and at J to 5 bases, leaving 7 bases not matched to a gene. The CDR3 sequence is 15 residues long. The germline CDR1 and CDR2 sequences are MGHDK and SYGVNS. CDR3 DNA: TGTGCCAGCAGTGCTGGGACTAGCGAATGGGAGACCCAGTACTTC. Its translation is CASSAGTSEWETQYF.

This clone appeared a few times. This chain uses TRBV29-1 with TRBJ2-2, with 8 bases fitting TRBD1. The CDR3 sequence is 15 residues long. V trimming: 4 bases; J trimming: 0 bases; junction bases outside the gene matches: 4. Germline V gene data show CDR1 as SQVTM and CDR2 as ANQGSEA. This CDR3 is CSVVGRGPNTGELFF. The CDR3 region has the DNA TGCAGCGTTGTGGGCAGGGGGCCGAACACCGGGGAGCTGTTTTTT.

This clone was seen only a few times. The chain uses TRBV19 and TRBJ2-3; D is unresolved. CDR3 length: 14 residues. Trimming removed 7 bases from V and 0 bases from J, with 11 bases in between. Germline-derived CDR1 and CDR2 are LNHDA and SQIVND (reference sequence). CDR3 region: CASTPTYSTDTQYF. In DNA form, the CDR3 reads TGTGCCAGTACCCCTACCTATAGCACAGATACGCAGTATTTT.

This clone was found a few times. The V and J genes are TRBV4-3 and TRBJ1-1, with a tentative D call TRBD1 (6 bases). V was shortened by 1 base and J by 4 bases, with 19 bases between the two germline ends. CDR3 length equals 17 residues. Per the germline V gene, CDR1 is LGHNA and CDR2 is YSLEER. The CDR3 region has the DNA TGCGCCAGCAGCCAAGGGATCACAGGGATAGGTGGCACTGAAGCTTTCTTT. As protein: CASSQGITGIGGTEAFF.

The CDR3 DNA reads as TGTGCCAGCAGGTCCCCCGGCTCTGGGGCCAACGTCCTGACTTTC. It yields the protein CASRSPGSGANVLTF. The chain recombines TRBV28 with TRBJ2-6; D unclear. Germline CDR1 MDHEN, CDR2 SYDVKM. Trimming took off 6 bases at V and 0 bases at J, with 9 bases between the two ends. This CDR3 region has 15 residues. Full variable domain (rest looked up from reference TRBV28 and TRBJ2-6): DVKVTQSSRYLVKRTGEKVFLECVQDMDHENMFWYRQDPGLGLRLIYFSYDVKMKEKGDIPEGYSVSREKKERFSLILESASTNQTSMYLCASRSPGSGANVLTFGAGSRLTVL.

This clone showed up just a few times. The chain employs TRBV7-8 and TRBJ2-3; 11 bases map to TRBD2. CDR1 SGHVS and CDR2 FQNEAQ come from the germline V gene. The CDR3 loop spans 17 amino acids. Losses at the gene ends were 4 bases for V and 3 bases for J; bases not matched to a gene: 9. Here the CDR3 DNA reads TGTGCCAGCAGCTCCCCCCCGGGACTAGCGGTGACAGATACGCAGTATTTT. As protein: CASSSPPGLAVTDTQYF.

This clone was counted a single time. The V gene is TRBV4-1, the J gene TRBJ1-5, with D perhaps TRBD1 (5 bases). CDR3 length equals 19 residues. Trimming took 0 bases from V and 1 from J, leaving 19 bases between them. From germline, CDR1 is MGHRA and CDR2 YSYEKL. The CDR3 DNA sequence: TGCGCCAGCAGCCAAGATAGAGGCAGTGGGGCATTCAGCAATCAGCCCCAGCATTTT. Translating gives CASSQDRGSGAFSNQPQHF.

This chain joins TRBV7-6 and TRBJ2-7; 7 bases map to TRBD1. CDR1 and CDR2 (germline): SGHVS, FNYEAQ. The V and J ends lost 5 bases and 0 bases, in that order; junction bases with no gene match: 7. The CDR3 spans 15 residues. The CDR3 loop reads CASSPVTGDSYEQYF. Written as DNA, the CDR3 is TGTGCCAGCAGCCCAGTTACAGGGGACTCCTACGAGCAGTACTTC.

The chain links TRBV2 to TRBJ1-5, with 8 bases identical to TRBD1. The germline V gene encodes CDR1 SNHLY and CDR2 FYNNEI. The CDR3 has 16 residues. With 4 bases clipped from V and 3 bases from J, the junction kept 8 bases outside the gene matches. The CDR3 loop reads CASSVYGQGLNQPQHF. The CDR3 DNA follows: TGTGCCAGCAGTGTATATGGACAGGGTCTCAATCAGCCCCAGCATTTT.

This clone showed up just a few times. The V and J genes are TRBV19 and TRBJ2-1, with D possibly TRBD2 on 5 matching bases. The V and J ends lost 5 bases and 6 bases respectively, with 11 bases between them. This CDR3 has 13 amino acids. Looked up from germline, CDR1 is LNHDA and CDR2 is SQIVND (reference sequence). The CDR3 DNA is TGTGCCAGTAGTCACGGGGTCAGCAATGAGCAGTTCTTC. Protein sequence: CASSHGVSNEQFF.

About this clone itself: Mismatch with germline at one junction end may stem from a read error. This specimen includes other DNA sequences encoding the same CDR3. The chain links TRBV7-9 to TRBJ2-1; possibly TRBD2 for D (5 bases). Germline lookup yields CDR1 SEHNR and CDR2 FQNEAQ (reference sequence). The CDR3 runs 14 residues. CDR3 DNA sequence: TGTGCCAGCAGCCTAGCCAGCTCCTACAATGAGCAGTTCTTC. Translating gives CASSLASSYNEQFF.

In this sample, this clone turned up a few times. The chain links TRBV11-1 to TRBJ2-3, with a possible D match to TRBD1 (7 bases). Germline V CDR1 and CDR2: SGHAT, FQDESV (reference sequence). The CDR3 spans 17 residues. Trimming left V 6 bases short and J 6 bases short, with 25 bases between. The CDR3 DNA sequence: TGTGCCAGCAGTCCTGACTCGGGGGACAGTAGGAAGGATACGCAGTATTTT. This gives the protein CASSPDSGDSRKDTQYF.

This clone has just a few counts. The chain carries TRBV6-5 and TRBJ2-1; 8 positions agree with TRBD2. Germline-derived CDR1 and CDR2 are MNHEY and SVGAGI. The V and J ends lost 5 bases and 7 bases, in that order; junction bases with no gene match: 4. This CDR3 is 13 amino acids long. The CDR3: CASSVGRGNEQFF. The CDR3 coding sequence is TGTGCCAGCAGTGTCGGGAGGGGGAATGAGCAGTTCTTC.

This clone turned up a few times. The V call is TRBV5-1, the J call TRBJ2-1, with 9 bases fitting TRBD1. The V gene end was trimmed by 2 bases and the J gene end by 0 bases; junction bases not matched to a gene: 0. Germline values: CDR1 SGHRS, CDR2 YFSETQ. The CDR3 length is 15 residues. The CDR3 DNA reads TGCGCCAGCAGCTTACAGGGGGCCTCCTACAATGAGCAGTTCTTC. It is translated as CASSLQGASYNEQFF.

The chain is built from TRBV18 and TRBJ2-1, with 11 bases fitting TRBD1. The germline V gene encodes CDR1 KGHSH and CDR2 LQKENI. The V and J ends lost 10 bases and 7 bases, in that order; junction bases with no gene match: 9. CDR3 length: 14 residues. The CDR3 region is CATTPGTGGNEQFF. DNA for the CDR3: TGTGCCACCACGCCCGGGACAGGGGGAAATGAGCAGTTCTTC. Supplemented by reference TRBV18 and TRBJ2-1, the full variable domain reads NAGVMQNPRHLVRRRGQEARLRCSPMKGHSHVYWYRQLPEEGLKFMVYLQKENIIDESGMPKERFSAEFPKEGPSILRIQQVVRGDSAAYFCATTPGTGGNEQFFGPGTRLTVL.

The chain links TRBV6-1 to TRBJ1-5; no firm D call. Trimming removed 4 bases from V and 5 bases from J, with 3 bases in between. Germline CDR1 reads MNHNS; CDR2 reads SASEGT. This CDR3 has 11 amino acids. The CDR3 sequence: CASSGDQPQHF. The CDR3 nucleotides are TGTGCCAGCAGTGGAGATCAGCCCCAGCATTTT.

The rearrangement links TRBV11-1 to TRBJ2-6; no firm D call. The CDR3 totals 14 residues. Trimming stripped 3 bases from V and 0 bases from J, with 3 bases between. In germline, CDR1 is SGHAT, CDR2 FQDESV (reference sequence). The CDR3 here is CASSFVSGANVLTF. The CDR3 coding sequence is TGTGCCAGCAGCTTCGTCTCTGGGGCCAACGTCCTGACTTTC.